The clone carrying this TCR beta chain was counted ten times or more. Its antigen is unidentified. This CDR3 is built from 14 residues. V shed 5 bases and J shed 5 bases, with 15 bases lying between them. These data are taken from a study of T-cell reconstitution after alpha-beta-depleted transplantation in children. The study, taken as a whole, reports: Counts and diversity of T cells one year after transplant came mostly from newly produced T cells. Diversity of TCRbeta at day 60 was high in some patients, arising from surviving recipient T cells and thymic progenitors. Several hundred expanded graft clones reportedly gave rise to the alpha-beta T cells present about two months after transplant.

The TCRbeta library incorporated unique molecular identifiers. TCRdb re-called the PCR reads with MiXCR, one entry per CDR3 protein. Among fewer than 350,000 distinct CDR3 sequences listed, less than 9.5% were seen once. The source was peripheral blood, collected 360 days after TCRalphabeta/CD19-depleted stem cell transplant. The V call is TRBV12-3 or TRBV12-4, the J call TRBJ2-5; D perhaps matches TRBD1 (5 bases). The receptor was isolated from a female patient younger than 10 who had a stem cell transplant for Fanconi anemia, so the T cells may come from the graft donor. CDR3 protein: CASSRGPKGETQYF. Written as DNA, the CDR3 is TGTGCCAGCAGTCGCGGCCCCAAGGGGGAGACCCAGTACTTC.